This TCR beta chain was recorded in a study of cytomegalovirus exposure and HLA in healthy donors. For the study at large: An early release of data contained approximately 80 million unique TCRs, which came from HLA-typed donors.

The PCR ran on 60 Vbeta and 13 Jbeta primers. Authors' analysis steps: Among the unique TCR beta chains that a later analysis counted, about 81 million in all, about 11 million were shared. Assay: immunoSEQ multiplex PCR; the TCRdb copy retains only in-frame clones and omits some. That table gives V, J and clone size, and the DNA gave D and trimming. The sample includes roughly 150,000 clones, more than 65% of them seen just once. CDR1 is SGHTA, CDR2 FQGNSA, per germline. V was pared by 8 bases and J by 4 bases, with 13 bases of the junction left unmatched. The CDR3 length is 16 residues. As for this clone: Its specificity is unknown.

Points from the study as a whole: Listed as cytomegalovirus-associated were around 160 TCR beta chains.

Healthy bone marrow donors supplied every sample. The sequence derives from a man younger than 45 in good health and CMV-seronegative. The rearrangement joins TRBV7-2 to TRBJ2-1; 8 bases map to TRBD2. What was sequenced was PBMCs. The CDR3 DNA follows: TGTGCCAGCCTACGCGGGGGGCTTATCCCATACAATGAGCAGTTCTTC. Residues: CASLRGGLIPYNEQFF.